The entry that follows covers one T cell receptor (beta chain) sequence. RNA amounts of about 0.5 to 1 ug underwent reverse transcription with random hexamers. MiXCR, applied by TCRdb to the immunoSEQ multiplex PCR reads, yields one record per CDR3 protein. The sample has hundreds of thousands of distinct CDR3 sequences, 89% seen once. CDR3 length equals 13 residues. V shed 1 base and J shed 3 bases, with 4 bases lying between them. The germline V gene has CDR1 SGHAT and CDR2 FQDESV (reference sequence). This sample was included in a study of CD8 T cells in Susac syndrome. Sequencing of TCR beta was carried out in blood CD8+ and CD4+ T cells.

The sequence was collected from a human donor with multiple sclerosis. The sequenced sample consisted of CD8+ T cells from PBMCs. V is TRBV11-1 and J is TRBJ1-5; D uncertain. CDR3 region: CASSLDYNQPQHF. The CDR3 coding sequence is TGTGCCAGCAGCTTAGATTACAATCAGCCCCAGCATTTT.